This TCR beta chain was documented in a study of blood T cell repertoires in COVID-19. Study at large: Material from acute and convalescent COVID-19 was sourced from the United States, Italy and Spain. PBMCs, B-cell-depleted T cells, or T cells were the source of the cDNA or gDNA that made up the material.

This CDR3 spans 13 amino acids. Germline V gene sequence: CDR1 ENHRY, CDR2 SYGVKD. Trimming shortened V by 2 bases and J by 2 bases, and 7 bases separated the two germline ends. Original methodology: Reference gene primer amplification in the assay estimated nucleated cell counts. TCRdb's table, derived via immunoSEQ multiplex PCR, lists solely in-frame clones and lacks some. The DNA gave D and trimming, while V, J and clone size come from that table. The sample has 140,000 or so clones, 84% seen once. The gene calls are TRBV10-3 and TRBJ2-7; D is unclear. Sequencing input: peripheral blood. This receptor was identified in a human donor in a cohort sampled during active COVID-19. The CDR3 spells CAISETQTYEQYF. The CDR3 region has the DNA TGTGCCATCAGTGAGACACAAACCTACGAGCAGTACTTC.